This passage covers 16 T cell receptor beta chains from one sample sequenced in a study of pediatric ulcerative colitis (dated by TCRdb to the late 2010s). The library was made by the immunoSEQ multiplex PCR assay. Held by TCRdb, this immuneACCESS table contains in-frame sequences only and omits some clones. Under half of the omission traces to an unresolved V gene where checked; the cause of the rest is unknown. The sample includes under 45,000 clones, with around four fifths observed a single time. The ten largest clonotypes hold less than 30% of the sample. Input material: blood. Every receptor here comes from a girl aged 10-17 years with moderate ulcerative colitis.

V gene TRBV4-2 combines with J gene TRBJ1-2; D is possibly TRBD1 (6 bases). The germline V gene has CDR1 LGHNA and CDR2 YNFKEQ. The CDR3 loop spans 16 amino acids. V shed 0 bases and J shed 4 bases, with 15 bases lying between them. CDR3 sequence: CASSQDLDRTAYGYTF. The DNA of the CDR3 is TGTGCCAGCAGCCAAGATTTGGATAGGACAGCCTATGGCTACACCTTC.

This chain connects TRBV6-5 to TRBJ2-7; TRBD1 matches at 9 bases. The CDR3 is made up of 13 amino acids. V trimming: 6 bases; J trimming: 2 bases; junction bases outside the gene matches: 2. Germline-derived CDR1 and CDR2 are MNHEY and SVGAGI. The DNA of the CDR3 is TGTGCCAGCAGCTGGACAGGGGCCTACGAGCAGTACTTC. Its translation is CASSWTGAYEQYF.

The chain has TRBV7-3 and TRBJ2-6; perhaps TRBD1 as D (7 bases). The CDR3 is made up of 18 amino acids. Trimming stripped 0 bases from V and 0 bases from J, with 12 bases between. Germline CDR1 is SGHTA and CDR2 is FQGTGA. The CDR3 DNA sequence: TGTGCCAGCAGCTTAACTGCGGGACAGAACTCTGGGGCCAACGTCCTGACTTTC. It translates to CASSLTAGQNSGANVLTF.

This chain connects TRBV9 to TRBJ2-5, with D hard to call. Trimming took off 0 bases at V and 2 bases at J, with 14 bases between the two ends. This CDR3 comprises 16 residues. Germline CDR1 SGDLS, CDR2 YYNGEE. CDR3 sequence: CASSVVASPLQETQYF. CDR3 in DNA: TGTGCCAGCAGCGTAGTGGCCTCACCTCTTCAAGAGACCCAGTACTTC.

V is TRBV4-1 and J is TRBJ2-7; 11 nucleotides match TRBD2. The CDR3 loop spans 16 amino acids. Germline V gives CDR1 MGHRA, CDR2 YSYEKL. V dropped 4 bases and J dropped 2; count of bases not matched to a gene: 7. CDR3 amino acids: CASSRALAGGPYEQYF. The DNA for the CDR3 is TGCGCCAGCAGCCGGGCCTTAGCGGGGGGGCCCTACGAGCAGTACTTC.

The rearrangement links TRBV7-9 to TRBJ1-1, with D unclear. Germline lookup yields CDR1 SEHNR and CDR2 FQNEAQ (reference sequence). The CDR3 runs to 13 residues. V gave up 1 base and J gave up 2 bases, with 5 bases separating them. In DNA form, the CDR3 reads TGTGCCAGCAGCTTAGTGGGAAACACTGAAGCTTTCTTT. It is translated as CASSLVGNTEAFF.

The J gene is TRBJ1-4, the V gene TRBV6-1; D is unresolved. This CDR3 is 14 amino acids long. CDR1 and CDR2 from the germline V gene are MNHNS and SASEGT. V lost 2 bases to trimming and J lost 0 bases, with 4 bases between them. CDR3 residues: CASSERATNEKLFF. In DNA, the CDR3 is TGTGCCAGCAGTGAACGGGCAACTAATGAAAAACTGTTTTTT.

The chain is built from TRBV9 and TRBJ1-6, with 9 bases aligning to TRBD1. With V trimmed by 2 bases and J by 6 bases, 6 bases remained unmatched. The CDR3 contains 16 residues. Germline V lookup: CDR1 SGDLS, CDR2 YYNGEE. The CDR3 DNA reads as TGTGCCAGCAGCGTGGGGGGACAGGGCTTTAATTCACCCCTCCACTTT. Protein: CASSVGGQGFNSPLHF.

A single count supports this clone. The chain is built from TRBV29-1 and TRBJ2-5; D perhaps matches TRBD1 (5 bases). Trimming removed 7 bases at V and 2 bases at J, with 11 bases between. This CDR3 is built from 12 residues. CDR1 and CDR2 (germline): SQVTM, ANQGSEA. For the CDR3, the DNA is TGCAGCGCTAAAGACAGACAAGAGACCCAGTACTTC. Its translation is CSAKDRQETQYF.

V gene TRBV6-5 combines with J gene TRBJ1-5; 8 bases are a match to TRBD1. The length of the CDR3 is 14 residues. CDR1 MNHEY and CDR2 SVGAGI come from the germline V gene. V shed 2 bases and J 9 bases; nucleotides not matched to a gene: 6. In DNA, the CDR3 is TGTGCCAGCAGTTACCCAGGGGGCGGCGGGCCCCAGCATTTT. Residues: CASSYPGGGGPQHF.

The V gene is TRBV4-3, the J gene TRBJ2-3, with 8 bases lining up with TRBD2. The V and J ends lost 1 base and 2 bases, in that order; junction bases with no gene match: 5. Germline CDR1 reads LGHNA; CDR2 reads YSLEER. CDR3 length: 16 amino acids. CDR3 in DNA: TGCGCCAGCAGCCAAGTTCCAGCGGGGGCCACAGATACGCAGTATTTT. This codes for CASSQVPAGATDTQYF.

This rearrangement joins TRBV29-1 to TRBJ2-3; D is uncertain. CDR3 length: 13 residues. Deletions cut 7 bases from V and 1 base from J, with 12 bases between. Germline V gene sequence: CDR1 SQVTM, CDR2 ANQGSEA. The CDR3 DNA is TGCAGCGGGGCCCCTGGCGGCACAGATACGCAGTATTTT. Amino acid sequence: CSGAPGGTDTQYF.

This chain joins TRBV7-4 and TRBJ2-1; no clear D. The germline CDR1 and CDR2 sequences are SGHVT and SQSDAQ. V shed 0 bases and J shed 6 bases, with 12 bases lying between them. The CDR3 is made up of 15 amino acids. CDR3 nucleotides: TGTGCCAGCAGCTTAGCCCTGGTCGTTGGCAATGAGCAGTTCTTC. Residues: CASSLALVVGNEQFF.

CDR3 residues: CASRRDRLIDQPQHF. In DNA form, the CDR3 reads TGTGCCAGCAGGAGGGACAGGCTTATAGATCAGCCCCAGCATTTT. The rearrangement joins TRBV6-5 to TRBJ1-5; 8 bases are a match to TRBD1. CDR1 and CDR2 (germline): MNHEY, SVGAGI. This CDR3 comprises 15 residues. The V segment lost 6 bases and the J segment 5 bases; nucleotides outside the gene matches: 9.

This clone was detected only once. V and J are TRBV27 and TRBJ2-6, with D hard to call. The CDR3 length is 13 residues. Looked up from germline, CDR1 is MNHEY and CDR2 is SMNVEV (reference sequence). V dropped 8 bases and J dropped 0 bases, with 5 bases sitting between them. The CDR3 loop reads CASSNSGANVLTF. The CDR3 region has the DNA TGTGCCAGCTCAAACTCTGGGGCCAACGTCCTGACTTTC.

This clone occurred once. The rearrangement joins TRBV11-2 to TRBJ2-1; 10 nucleotides line up with TRBD1. Per germline, CDR1 SGHAT and CDR2 FQNNGV. After removal of 4 bases from V and 10 bases from J, the junction contained 10 bases not matched to a gene. This CDR3 contains 15 residues. The CDR3 DNA reads as TGTGCCAGCAGCTGGATCGGGACAGGGGTAGGGGAGCAGTTCTTC. Its translation: CASSWIGTGVGEQFF.